This T cell receptor beta chain was found in a study of Graves' ophthalmopathy and Graves' hyperthyroidism. Enrolled hyperthyroidism patients had a new diagnosis, a duration under 2 months, and an age of 18 to 65. Study results and caveats: The model predicted progression of ophthalmopathy with a sensitivity of just over 70%, and its specificity was about 73%. Most thyroid clonotypes expanded beyond 0.001 frequency were also found in blood. A 13-signature model separated ophthalmopathy from stable hyperthyroidism, roughly 85% sensitivity, 80% to 83% specificity.

Amplified material comprised TCR beta CDR3 regions derived from RNA transcripts. Second-round multiplex PCR came after first-round RT-PCR with HTBI primers. TCRdb called the multiplex PCR reads again in MiXCR, with one record for every CDR3 protein. Of around 1.1 million distinct CDR3 sequences in the sample, about two fifths were seen once. This clonotype was observed at least ten times. As yet, its antigen is unknown. The sample consisted of peripheral blood or thyroid tissue (not recorded which). The TCR was taken from an adult man with Graves' hyperthyroidism.

CDR3 amino acids: CAIRTSQETQYF. CDR3 sequence (DNA): TGTGCCATAAGGACGTCCCAAGAGACCCAGTACTTC. The chain links TRBV10-3 to TRBJ2-5, with D unclear. The CDR3 is made up of 12 amino acids. With 9 bases removed from V and 1 base from J, the gap between germline ends came to 9 bases. Looked up from germline, CDR1 is ENHRY and CDR2 is SYGVKD.